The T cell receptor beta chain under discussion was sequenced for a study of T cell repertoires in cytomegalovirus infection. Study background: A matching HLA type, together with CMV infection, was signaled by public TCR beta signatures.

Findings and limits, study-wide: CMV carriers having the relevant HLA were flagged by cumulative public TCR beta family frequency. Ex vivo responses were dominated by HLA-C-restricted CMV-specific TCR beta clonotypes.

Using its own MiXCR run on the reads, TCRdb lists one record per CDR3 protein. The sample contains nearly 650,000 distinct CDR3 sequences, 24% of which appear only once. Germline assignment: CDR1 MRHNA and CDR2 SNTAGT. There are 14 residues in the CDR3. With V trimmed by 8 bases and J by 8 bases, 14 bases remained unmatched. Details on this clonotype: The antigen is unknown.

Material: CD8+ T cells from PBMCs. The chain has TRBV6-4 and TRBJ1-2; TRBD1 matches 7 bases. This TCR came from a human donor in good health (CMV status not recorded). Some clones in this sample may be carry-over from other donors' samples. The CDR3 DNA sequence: TGTGCCAGCCGTGTAAGGGAGGGGGCCCGGGGCTACACCTTC. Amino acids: CASRVREGARGYTF.